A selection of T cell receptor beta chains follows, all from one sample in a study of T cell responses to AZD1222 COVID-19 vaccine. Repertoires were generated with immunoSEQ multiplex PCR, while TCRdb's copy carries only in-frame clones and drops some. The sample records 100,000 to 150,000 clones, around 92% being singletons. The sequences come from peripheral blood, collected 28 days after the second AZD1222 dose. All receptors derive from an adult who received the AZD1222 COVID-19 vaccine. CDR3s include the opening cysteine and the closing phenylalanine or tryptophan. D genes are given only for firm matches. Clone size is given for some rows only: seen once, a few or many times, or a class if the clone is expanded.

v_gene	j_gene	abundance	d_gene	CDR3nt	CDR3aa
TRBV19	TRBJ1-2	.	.	TGTGCCAGTAGTTGGGCCACGGGCGGCTACACCTTC	CASSWATGGYTF
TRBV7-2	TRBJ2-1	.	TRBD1	TGTGCCAGCAGCCCCGACAGGGCCTACAATGAGCAGTTCTTC	CASSPDRAYNEQFF
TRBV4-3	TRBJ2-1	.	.	TGCGCCAGCAGCCAGGCGGGACAGTCAGACTACAATGAGCAGTTCTTC	CASSQAGQSDYNEQFF
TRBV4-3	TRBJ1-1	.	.	TGCGCCAGCAGCCAAGAAATTTTAAAAGGCCACAGAGTCGGTGAAGCTTTCTTT	CASSQEILKGHRVGEAFF
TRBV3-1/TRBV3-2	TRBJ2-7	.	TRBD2	TGTGCCAGCAGCCAAGATGCGGGGGGCGATAGGTTGGGCGAGCAGTACTTC	CASSQDAGGDRLGEQYF
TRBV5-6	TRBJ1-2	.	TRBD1	TGTGCCAGCAGCCTCGGGACAGGGTGGAACGGCTACACCTTC	CASSLGTGWNGYTF
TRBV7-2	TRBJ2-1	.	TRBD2	TGTGCCAGCAGCACGCGGGGGGGCTCCTACAATGAGCAGTTCTTC	CASSTRGGSYNEQFF
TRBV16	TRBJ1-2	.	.	TGTGCCAGCAGCCAATCACCCCCATCGGGTGGCTACACCTTC	CASSQSPPSGGYTF
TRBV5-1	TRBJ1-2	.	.	TGCGCCAGCAGCCCGGTTCAGGGGCGCTATGGCTACACCTTC	CASSPVQGRYGYTF
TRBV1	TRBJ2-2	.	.	TGCACCAGCAGCCTCCCCGGACGGGAGGGCTACACCGGGGAGCTGTTTTTT	CTSSLPGREGYTGELFF
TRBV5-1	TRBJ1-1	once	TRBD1	TGCGCCAGCAGGATTAGGGGACAGGGAACGGAAGCTTTCTTT	CASRIRGQGTEAFF
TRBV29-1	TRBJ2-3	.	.	TGCAGCGCAGACGCTAGCACAGATACGCAGTATTTT	CSADASTDTQYF
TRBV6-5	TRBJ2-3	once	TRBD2	TGTGCCAGCGGGGACTACCACACAGATACGCAGTATTTT	CASGDYHTDTQYF
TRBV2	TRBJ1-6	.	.	TGTGCCAGCAGTGATGGTAGCACTAATTCACCCCTCCACTTT	CASSDGSTNSPLHF
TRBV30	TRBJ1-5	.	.	TGTGCCTGGAGTATCAGGGGAGATCAGCCCCAGCATTTT	CAWSIRGDQPQHF
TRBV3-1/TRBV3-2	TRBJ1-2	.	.	TGTGCCAGCAGCCAAGATTGGGGGGGCTGGGACTATGGCTACACCTTC	CASSQDWGGWDYGYTF
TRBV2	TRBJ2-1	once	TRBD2	TGTGCCAGCACAATTAGCGGGGTAGAGCAGTTCTTC	CASTISGVEQFF
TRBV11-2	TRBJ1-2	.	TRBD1	TGTGCCAGCAGCTTAGACCGTACGACAGGGGACATAAACGGCTACACCTTC	CASSLDRTTGDINGYTF
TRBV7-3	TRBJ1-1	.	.	TGTGCCAGCAGCCCCCAGGGTAACACTGAAGCTTTCTTT	CASSPQGNTEAFF
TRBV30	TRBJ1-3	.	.	TGTGCCTGGAGCCCGGGACCGGGGGGAAACACCATATATTTT	CAWSPGPGGNTIYF
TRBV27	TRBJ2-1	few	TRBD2	TGTGCCAGCAGTCCCGCGAGGGCTAGCGGGGGATACAATGAGCAGTTCTTC	CASSPARASGGYNEQFF